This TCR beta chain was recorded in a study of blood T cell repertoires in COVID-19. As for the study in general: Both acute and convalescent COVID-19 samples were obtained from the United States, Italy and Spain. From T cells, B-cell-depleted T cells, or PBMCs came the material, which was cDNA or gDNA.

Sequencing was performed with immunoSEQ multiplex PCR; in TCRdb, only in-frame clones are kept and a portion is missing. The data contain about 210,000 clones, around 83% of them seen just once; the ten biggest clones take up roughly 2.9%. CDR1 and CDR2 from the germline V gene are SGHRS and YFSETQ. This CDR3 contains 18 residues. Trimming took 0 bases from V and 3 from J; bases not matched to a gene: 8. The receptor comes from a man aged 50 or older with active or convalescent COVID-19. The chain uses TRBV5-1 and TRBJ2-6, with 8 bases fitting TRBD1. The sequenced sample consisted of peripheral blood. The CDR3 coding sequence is TGCGCCAGCAGCTTGGCGGGCAGGGGGCAAGGTGGGGCCAACGTCCTGACTTTC. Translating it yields CASSLAGRGQGGANVLTF.